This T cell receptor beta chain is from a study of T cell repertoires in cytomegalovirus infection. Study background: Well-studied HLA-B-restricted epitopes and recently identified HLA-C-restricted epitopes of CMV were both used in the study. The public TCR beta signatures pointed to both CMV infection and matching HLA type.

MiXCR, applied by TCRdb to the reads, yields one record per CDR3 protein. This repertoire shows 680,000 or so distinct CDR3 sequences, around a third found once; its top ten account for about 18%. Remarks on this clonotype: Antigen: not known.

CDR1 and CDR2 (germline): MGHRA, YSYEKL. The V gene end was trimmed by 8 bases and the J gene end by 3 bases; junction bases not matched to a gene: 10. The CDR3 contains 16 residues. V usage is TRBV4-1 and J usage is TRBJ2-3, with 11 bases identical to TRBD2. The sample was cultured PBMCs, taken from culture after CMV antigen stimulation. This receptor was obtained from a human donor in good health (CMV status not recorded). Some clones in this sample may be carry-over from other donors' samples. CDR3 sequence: CASSMRLAGGTDTQYF. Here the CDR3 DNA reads TGCGCCAGCTCGATGCGGCTAGCGGGGGGTACAGATACGCAGTATTTT.